Presented here are 14 T cell receptor beta chains from one specimen sequenced in a study of cytomegalovirus exposure and HLA in healthy donors. Vbeta (60) and Jbeta (13) primers were used in the PCR. The method was immunoSEQ multiplex PCR; TCRdb's version includes in-frame clones alone and lacks a portion of them. The sample lists about 93,000 clones, over 65% occurring once. Sequences were obtained from PBMCs. These receptors were taken from a man aged 50 to 60 in good health and CMV-seronegative.

This clone occurred a few times. This chain uses TRBV5-1 with TRBJ1-1; TRBD1 aligns across 9 bases. Germline V gene lookup returns CDR1 SGHRS and CDR2 YFSETQ. J was trimmed by 4 bases and V by 4 bases; bases with no gene match: 11. CDR3 length equals 16 residues. The CDR3 loop is CASSHTSGQGGTEAFF. CDR3 DNA sequence: TGCGCCAGCAGCCATACTTCGGGACAGGGAGGCACTGAAGCTTTCTTT.

The CDR3 sequence: CSVELGQGYEQYF. CDR3 sequence (DNA): TGCAGCGTTGAACTGGGACAGGGCTACGAGCAGTACTTC. V is TRBV29-1 and J is TRBJ2-5; 9 nucleotides agree with TRBD1. The J call is doubtful: the DNA matches TRBJ2-7 better. CDR3 length: 13 amino acids. The germline CDR1 and CDR2 sequences are SQVTM and ANQGSEA.

V usage is TRBV2 and J usage is TRBJ2-2; TRBD2 agrees at 7 bases. Looked up from germline, CDR1 is SNHLY and CDR2 is FYNNEI. V was clipped by 8 bases and J by 3 bases; unmatched bases: 6. The CDR3 has 14 amino acids. CDR3 coding DNA: TGTGCCAGCTGTTGGCTAGCGGACACCGGGGAGCTGTTTTTT. It is translated as CASCWLADTGELFF.

V is TRBV28 and J is TRBJ2-7; D not certain. Germline CDR1 MDHEN, CDR2 SYDVKM. The CDR3 contains 11 residues. The ends were cut back, 10 bases at V and 7 bases at J, with 14 bases in the middle. The CDR3 DNA follows: TGTGCCACCCTACCCCACTTAGAGCAGTACTTC. Protein: CATLPHLEQYF. Full variable domain (missing parts from reference TRBV28 and TRBJ2-7): DVKVTQSSRYLVKRTGEKVFLECVQDMDHENMFWYRQDPGLGLRLIYFSYDVKMKEKGDIPEGYSVSREKKERFSLILESASTNQTSMYLCATLPHLEQYFGPGTRLTVT.

The chain recombines TRBV28 with TRBJ2-1; D might be TRBD2 (6 bases). Germline lookup yields CDR1 MDHEN and CDR2 SYDVKM. This CDR3 region has 15 residues. The V and J ends lost 3 bases and 0 bases respectively, with 9 bases between them. CDR3 nucleotide sequence: TGTGCCAGCAGTTTGGGAGGTTCCTCCTACAATGAGCAGTTCTTC. It is translated as CASSLGGSSYNEQFF.

CDR3 sequence (DNA): TGTGCCAGCAGCCCTAAGGATAGCCCCGGTGAAAGGCAGTTCTTC. This encodes CASSPKDSPGERQFF. The chain links TRBV4-2 to TRBJ2-1; no clear D. Trimming pared 4 bases from V and 12 bases from J, leaving 22 bases between. This CDR3 has 15 residues. Germline lookup yields CDR1 LGHNA and CDR2 YNFKEQ.

The chain uses TRBV7-3 and TRBJ2-1; D perhaps matches TRBD2 (5 bases). Germline CDR1 and CDR2: SGHTA and FQGTGA. The CDR3 is 15 amino acids. V was trimmed by 3 bases and J by 5 bases, leaving 14 bases between them. The CDR3 region has the DNA TGTGCCAGCAGCTTTTCAGGAGGCGGGCACAATGAGCAGTTCTTC. Protein product: CASSFSGGGHNEQFF. The variable domain in full, completed from reference TRBV7-3 and TRBJ2-1, reads GAGVSQTPSNKVTEKGKYVELRCDPISGHTALYWYRQSLGQGPEFLIYFQGTGAADDSGLPNDRFFAVRPEGSVSTLKIQRTERGDSAVYLCASSFSGGGHNEQFFGPGTRLTVL.

The chain joins TRBV10-3 to TRBJ2-3; perhaps TRBD2 as D (5 bases). The CDR3 length is 17 residues. In germline, CDR1 is ENHRY, CDR2 SYGVKD. Trimming removed 0 bases at V and 5 bases at J, with 18 bases between. The CDR3 region is CAISESIVGGFKDTQYF. The CDR3 bases are TGTGCCATCAGTGAGTCGATCGTCGGCGGGTTTAAAGATACGCAGTATTTT.

The chain uses TRBV5-1 and TRBJ2-3; TRBD1 matches 8 bases. This CDR3 is built from 15 residues. With 4 bases clipped from V and 4 bases from J, the junction kept 8 bases outside the gene matches. Germline V gene data show CDR1 as SGHRS and CDR2 as YFSETQ. CDR3 sequence reads: CASSPGGPVADTQYF. The CDR3 nucleotides read TGCGCCAGCAGCCCAGGGGGCCCAGTGGCAGATACGCAGTATTTT.

The CDR3 sequence is CASSPGQSGTYGYTF. The CDR3 coding sequence is TGTGCCAGCAGCCCCGGACAGAGTGGGACCTATGGCTACACCTTC. The chain has TRBV5-5 and TRBJ1-2; TRBD1 is a possible D gene (6 bases). The length of the CDR3 is 15 residues. Germline assignment: CDR1 SGHKS and CDR2 YYEKEE (reference sequence). Trimming removed 4 bases at V and 4 bases at J, with 17 bases between. Combining the CDR3 with reference TRBV5-5 and TRBJ1-2 gives the whole variable domain DAGVTQSPTHLIKTRGQQVTLRCSPISGHKSVSWYQQVLGQGPQFIFQYYEKEERGRGNFPDRFSARQFPNYSSELNVNALLLGDSALYLCASSPGQSGTYGYTFGSGTRLTVV.

The chain couples TRBV9 to TRBJ2-7; possibly TRBD2 for D (6 bases). There are 15 residues in the CDR3. Germline V lookup: CDR1 SGDLS, CDR2 YYNGEE. V lost 0 bases to trimming and J lost 2 bases, with 12 bases between them. The CDR3 DNA reads TGTGCCAGCAGCGTAGGGCTTAGCGGAACCTACGAGCAGTACTTC. Its protein is CASSVGLSGTYEQYF.

The rearrangement joins TRBV11-2 to TRBJ2-7; D perhaps matches TRBD1 (5 bases). The CDR3 length is 14 residues. CDR1 is SGHAT, CDR2 FQNNGV, per germline. Trimming pared 1 base from V and 9 bases from J, leaving 16 bases between. The CDR3 region has the DNA TGTGCCAGCAGCTTAGGCGGACAAGGGAACGGGCAGTACTTC. Protein sequence: CASSLGGQGNGQYF.

The chain carries TRBV5-1 and TRBJ2-2; 8 bases are shared with TRBD1. Germline-derived CDR1 and CDR2 are SGHRS and YFSETQ. The V gene end was trimmed by 1 base and the J gene end by 1 base; junction bases not matched to a gene: 3. This CDR3 comprises 16 residues. CDR3 region: CASSLLQGENTGELFF. CDR3 bases: TGCGCCAGCAGCTTGTTACAGGGGGAGAACACCGGGGAGCTGTTTTTT.

This clone came up once. The chain couples TRBV19 to TRBJ2-3, with D perhaps matching TRBD1 (6 bases). Germline V gene data show CDR1 as LNHDA and CDR2 as SQIVND (reference sequence). This CDR3 has 15 residues. The V and J ends lost 1 base and 4 bases respectively, with 12 bases between them. CDR3 amino acids: CASSIARGVSDTQYF. The CDR3 coding sequence is TGTGCCAGTAGTATAGCCAGGGGAGTCTCAGATACGCAGTATTTT.